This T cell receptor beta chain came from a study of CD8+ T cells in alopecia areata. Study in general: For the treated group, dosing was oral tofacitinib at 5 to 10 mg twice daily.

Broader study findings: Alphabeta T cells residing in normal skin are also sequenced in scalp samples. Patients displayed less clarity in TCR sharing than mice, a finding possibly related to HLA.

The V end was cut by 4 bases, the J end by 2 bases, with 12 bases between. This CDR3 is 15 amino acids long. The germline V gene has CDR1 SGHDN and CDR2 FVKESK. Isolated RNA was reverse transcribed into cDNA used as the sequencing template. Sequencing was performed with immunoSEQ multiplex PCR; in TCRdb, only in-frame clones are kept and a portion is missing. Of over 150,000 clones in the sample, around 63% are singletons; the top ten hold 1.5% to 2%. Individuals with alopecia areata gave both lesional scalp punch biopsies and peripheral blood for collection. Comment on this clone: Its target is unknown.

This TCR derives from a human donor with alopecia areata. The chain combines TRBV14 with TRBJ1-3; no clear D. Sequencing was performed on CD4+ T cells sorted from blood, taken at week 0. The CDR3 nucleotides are TGTGCCAGCAGCCCGCCCTTCGGGGCTGGAAACACCATATATTTT. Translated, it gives CASSPPFGAGNTIYF.